This T cell receptor (beta chain) was identified during a study of cytomegalovirus exposure and HLA in healthy donors (dated by TCRdb to 2017 to 2019). Turning to the overall study: An earlier analysis of 550 to 700 of the donors reported more than 250 Gb of sequence data and some 100 million unique TCR beta sequences from 150 million to 200 million T cells. In a later analysis, previously published TCR beta repertoires from some 640 donors were re-analyzed and high-resolution HLA genotyping was added so that TCR occurrence patterns could be studied. Alongside the repertoire data, information on donor age, sex, ethnicity and CMV serostatus was compiled. The study combined high-throughput TCR immunosequencing, statistical association of individual TCRs with disease status, and machine learning to predict cytomegalovirus infection status. Roughly 5 DR-DQ haplotypes were treated as single units for association and clustering because of strong linkage in the cohort. The T cell repertoires of around 730 subjects were profiled by immunosequencing and related to cytomegalovirus serostatus. The later analysis used no new phenotypic data to find candidate immune exposures, relying instead on TCR beta sequences and their occurrence across donors. Class I and class II HLA loci were covered by the typing at four-digit resolution. The aim of the study was to test whether cataloging public T cell receptors could identify signatures of past pathogen exposure. All discovery cohort repertoires had been generated using a single sequencing platform. In addition to the first cohort of roughly 700 subjects, a separate validation cohort of 120 different subjects was used. An early release covering just under 650 HLA-typed donors comprised 250 to 350 gigabases of sequencing data and roughly 85 million unique TCR sequences. On average, approximately 250,000 unique TCR beta nucleotide sequences were sequenced per donor among a few hundred genotyped donors of the cohort, with about 19% of those sequences being non-productive. Typing coverage differed by locus: A, B, C, DRB1 and DQB1 were typed in about 629-640 donors, DQA1 in roughly 500, DPA1 in around 610, and DPB1 in around 440. In an earlier analysis of a few hundred of the donors, high-throughput TCR beta sequencing was used to judge whether each TCR beta V gene segment behaved as functional or pseudogenic. Of the 300 to 450 genotyped donors, less than 85% were placed in the genetic ancestry cluster associated with self-reported Caucasian donors. In a later genetic analysis, genome-wide SNP genotypes for about three fifths of the 666 donors were used, and that subset was treated as a discovery cohort. The paper's findings and limits, for the study overall: Because HLA typing was unavailable for some donors at each locus, only the typed subset was used in association tests. In vitro tests confirmed that a few of the cytomegalovirus-associated TCR beta chains recognize cytomegalovirus antigens. A further reported finding was that TCR beta sequences accurately predicted the HLA-A and HLA-B alleles for most subjects in the first cohort. Correlated functional status among segregating V segments might reflect linkage disequilibrium, but an unknown experimental factor could not be ruled out. CMV serostatus was the only immune exposure information available for the cohort. Most CMV-associated TCR beta chains appeared to be HLA-restricted in a later analysis, and the HLA associations seemed to be driven largely by CMV exposure. The classifier was reported to diagnose cytomegalovirus status with high specificity and sensitivity in both the original and validation cohorts. A later analysis found that HLA-associated TCR beta chains were more clonally expanded and had lower generation probabilities than equally common non-associated chains. Because counts were too low, roughly 16 rarely observed V segments, including chromosome 9 orphons, were left out of the earlier analysis of over 550 of the donors. Compared with the 666-donor mean, donors in an Asian-associated ancestry cluster had fewer N-insertions in productive TCRs, according to a later genetic analysis. When HLA alleles, especially DR and DQ, strongly co-occurred, attributing TCR associations to individual alleles was difficult. A group of highly shared sequence variants was considered likely to be a technical artifact of the sequencing pipeline. In a later analysis, several top co-occurrence clusters were reported to appear linked to parvovirus B19, influenza, CMV and Epstein-Barr virus. Some IMGT-functional V segments, including TRBV6-2 and TRBV6-3, could not be distinguished by the 87-base-pair reads and were therefore excluded. A later analysis found that TCR association rates varied across HLA loci, with DRB1 alleles showing the most associated TCRs and HLA-C alleles the fewest. In this cohort, only TCR beta chains were sequenced, and detectable features were limited by the absence of alpha or paired-chain data. An association between a missense DCLRE1C variant and V-gene and J-gene trimming of TCR beta chains was found in a later genetic analysis and replicated in an independent cohort. In an earlier analysis of 587 of the donors, most TCR beta V segments appeared in productive rearrangements about 87% or about 30% of the time, broadly matching IMGT annotations. A total of fewer than 200 TCR beta chains were listed by the study as associated with cytomegalovirus. Sequencing depth was assumed to be roughly uniform across donors in the presence/absence analyses, though that assumption may not hold. Most TCR sequences were observed very rarely across donors, whereas some public TCRs were present in many individuals. The authors suggested that the approach could potentially be generalized to other disease states and immunological phenotypes. A later analysis associated about 17,000 TCR beta sequences with specific HLA alleles at a false discovery rate of 0.05.

Libraries were prepared through the immunoSEQ multiplex PCR assay. For the multiplex PCR, a mixture combining 60 forward primers for TCR Vbeta segments and 13 reverse primers for TCR Jbeta segments was used. The CDR3 region of rearranged TCR beta genes was amplified from genomic DNA with a multiplex PCR assay. On the Illumina HiSeq System, the amplified TCR beta libraries were sequenced as 87-base-pair reads. In the paper's pipeline: A later analysis tallied 80 million to 95 million unique TCR beta chains across the 610 or so repertoires, and approximately 12 million of those chains were shared by two or more donors. To remove PCR and sequencing errors, raw reads were error-corrected and collapsed into unique sequences using a nearest-neighbor algorithm that merged closely related sequences. CDR3 sequences were aligned to IMGT reference sequences to assign V, D and J gene segments. Each retained sequence needed at least a six-nucleotide match to both a V gene segment and a J gene segment. Rearrangements were classified as productive when the CDR3 lacked stop codons and remained in frame with V and J, and all other rearrangements were classified as non-productive. CDR3 was defined according to IMGT convention as the region running from the second conserved V-encoded cysteine to the conserved J-encoded phenylalanine. In an earlier analysis of around 540 of the donors, sequences lacking an unambiguous match to a single V gene segment were excluded. In an earlier analysis of 500 to 750 of the donors, V segments were called functional above 56.7% productive rearrangements and were called segregating when the between-donor standard deviation exceeded 5%. A statistical classification framework was built for diagnosing cytomegalovirus status from the catalog of TCR beta chain sequences. In a later analysis, V and J genes were assigned by comparing TCR nucleotide sequences against IMGT/GENE-DB human TR gene sequences. Using the TCRdist pipeline, a later analysis assigned CDR3 sequences along with most-parsimonious VDJ recombination scenarios. In a later analysis, each TCR beta chain was defined by its CDR3 amino acid sequence together with its V-gene family, and reads without a unique V-gene family were excluded. As a way to deal with suspected cross-contamination and a sequencing artifact, a later analysis dropped 500 to 700 nucleotide sequences that were highly shared and had low generation probability. In a later analysis, a clonal expansion index was calculated for each public chain from normalized within-repertoire ranks of inferred template counts. A later analysis computed generation probabilities with a VDJ recombination model fitted to out-of-frame rearrangements, and checked the results against IGoR. A later analysis scored TCR-TCR, TCR-HLA and TCR-CMV co-occurrence with hypergeometric tests, applying a repertoire-size bias correction to TCR pairs. In a later analysis, false discovery rates were estimated by permuting HLA or CMV assignments 20 times. A later analysis grouped co-occurring TCRs with DBSCAN, adding TCRdist sequence similarity when clustering within HLA-allele-positive subsets. Repertoires with fewer than 30,000 or more than 120,000 public chains, plus five repertoires with anomalous nucleotide sharing, were excluded from co-occurrence clustering. TCRdb provides this immuneACCESS table in a form limited to in-frame rearrangements. Some clones are lacking; in checked studies, under half of them reflect an unresolved V gene, and why the rest are absent is not known. V and J calls and clone size are as listed in that table; D and trimming were resolved from the DNA. The sample profile shows 100,000 or so clones; 12% to 15% of them were found once. The top ten clones comprise around 0.86% of the sample.

The cysteine opens and the phenylalanine closes a CDR3 of 14 amino acids. Just CDR3 DNA is preserved here, 42 bases in frame from base 1. Looking up the germline V gene (reference sequence) yields CDR1 MNHEY and CDR2 SMNVEV. The junction shows trimming of 3 bases on V and 6 bases on J, and the gene matches do not reach 6 bases of it. Only a few counts were recorded for this clone. The antigen it binds to is not known. No qualities accompany the bases; no much larger clone lies one base away. In total, around 600 healthy bone marrow donors made up the cohort. All cohort members were sampled while nominally healthy, although unrecorded immune exposures were likely present. The donor was CMV seronegative and was included in the group of about 400 seronegative cohort members. A peripheral blood sample was collected from each donor, and TCR beta sequencing was performed on peripheral blood mononuclear cells. The Qiagen DNeasy Blood Extraction Kit was used to extract genomic DNA from the blood cell samples.

The sequencing sample was made of PBMCs. The V and J genes are TRBV27 and TRBJ1-2; 8 central bases correspond to TRBD1. The clonotype comes from a female donor in good health and CMV-seronegative. The CDR3 reads CASSFVAGGNGYTF. In nucleotide form, the sequence is TGTGCCAGCAGTTTCGTAGCAGGGGGCAATGGCTACACCTTC.